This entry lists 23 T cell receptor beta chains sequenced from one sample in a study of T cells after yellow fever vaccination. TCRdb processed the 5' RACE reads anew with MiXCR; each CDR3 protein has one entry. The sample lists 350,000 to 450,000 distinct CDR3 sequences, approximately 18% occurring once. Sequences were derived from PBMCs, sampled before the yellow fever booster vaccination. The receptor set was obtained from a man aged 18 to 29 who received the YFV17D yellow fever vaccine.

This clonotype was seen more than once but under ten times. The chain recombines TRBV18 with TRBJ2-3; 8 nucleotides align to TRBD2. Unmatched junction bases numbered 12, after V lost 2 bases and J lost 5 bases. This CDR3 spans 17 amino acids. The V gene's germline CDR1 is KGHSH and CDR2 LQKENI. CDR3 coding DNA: TGTGCCAGCTCACCATTTGACGGGGGGGCTTCAGGAGATACGCAGTATTTT. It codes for CASSPFDGGASGDTQYF.

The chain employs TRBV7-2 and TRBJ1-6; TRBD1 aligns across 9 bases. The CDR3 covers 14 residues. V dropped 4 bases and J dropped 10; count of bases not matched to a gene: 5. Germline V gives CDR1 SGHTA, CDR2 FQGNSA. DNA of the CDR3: TGTGCCAGCAGCTGGGACAGGGAAAAGTCACCCCTCCACTTT. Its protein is CASSWDREKSPLHF.

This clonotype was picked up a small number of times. The CDR3 reads CASKAGVGYNEQFF. The CDR3 coding sequence is TGTGCCAGCAAGGCGGGGGTAGGTTACAATGAGCAGTTCTTC. V usage is TRBV12-3 or TRBV12-4 and J usage is TRBJ2-1, with TRBD2 matching over 7 bases. J was trimmed by 4 bases and V by 7 bases; bases with no gene match: 7. The CDR3 loop spans 14 amino acids.

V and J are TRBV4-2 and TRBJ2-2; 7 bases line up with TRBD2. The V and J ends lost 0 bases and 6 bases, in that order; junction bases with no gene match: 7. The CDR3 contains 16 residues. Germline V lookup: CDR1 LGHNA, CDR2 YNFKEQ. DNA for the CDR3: TGTGCCAGCAGCCAAGAAATAGCGGGCTATTCCGGGGAGCTGTTTTTT. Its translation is CASSQEIAGYSGELFF.

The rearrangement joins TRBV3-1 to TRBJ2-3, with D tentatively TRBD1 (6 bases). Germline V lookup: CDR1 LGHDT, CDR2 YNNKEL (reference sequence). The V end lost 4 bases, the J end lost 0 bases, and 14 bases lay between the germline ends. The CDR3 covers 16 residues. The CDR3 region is CASSRSQGLSTDTQYF. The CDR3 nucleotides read TGTGCCAGCAGCCGTAGCCAGGGGTTAAGCACAGATACGCAGTATTTT.

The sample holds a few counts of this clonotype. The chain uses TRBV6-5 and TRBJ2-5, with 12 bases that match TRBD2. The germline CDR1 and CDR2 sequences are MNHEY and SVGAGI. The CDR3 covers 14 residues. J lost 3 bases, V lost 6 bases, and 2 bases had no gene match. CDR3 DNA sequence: TGTGCCAGCAGAAGACTAGCGGGGGAAGAGACCCAGTACTTC. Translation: CASRRLAGEETQYF.

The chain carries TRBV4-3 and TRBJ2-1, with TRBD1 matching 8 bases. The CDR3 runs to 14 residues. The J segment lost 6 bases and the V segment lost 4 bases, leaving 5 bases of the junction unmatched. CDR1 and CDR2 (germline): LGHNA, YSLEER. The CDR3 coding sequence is TGCGCCAGCAGCCCCCGGACAGGGCTCAATGAGCAGTTCTTC. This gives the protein CASSPRTGLNEQFF.

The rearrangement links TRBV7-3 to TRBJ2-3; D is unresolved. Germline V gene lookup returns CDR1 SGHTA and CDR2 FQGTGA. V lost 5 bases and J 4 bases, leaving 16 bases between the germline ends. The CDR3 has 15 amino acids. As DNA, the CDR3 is TGTGCCAGCAGCACGATAACTTACGAGGCAGATACGCAGTATTTT. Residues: CASSTITYEADTQYF.

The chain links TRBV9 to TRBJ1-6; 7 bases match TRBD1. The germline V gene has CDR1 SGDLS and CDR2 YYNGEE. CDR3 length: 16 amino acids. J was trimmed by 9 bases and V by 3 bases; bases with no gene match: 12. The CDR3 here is CASSAGQRDQASPLHF. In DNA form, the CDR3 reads TGTGCCAGCAGCGCGGGACAGCGGGATCAGGCTTCACCCCTCCACTTT.

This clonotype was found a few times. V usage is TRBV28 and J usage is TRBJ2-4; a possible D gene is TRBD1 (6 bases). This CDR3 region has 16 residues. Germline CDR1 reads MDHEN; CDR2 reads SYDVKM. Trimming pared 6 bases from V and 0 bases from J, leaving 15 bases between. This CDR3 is CASSSSGVLAKNIQYF. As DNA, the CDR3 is TGTGCCAGCAGCTCCTCAGGGGTACTAGCCAAAAACATTCAGTACTTC.

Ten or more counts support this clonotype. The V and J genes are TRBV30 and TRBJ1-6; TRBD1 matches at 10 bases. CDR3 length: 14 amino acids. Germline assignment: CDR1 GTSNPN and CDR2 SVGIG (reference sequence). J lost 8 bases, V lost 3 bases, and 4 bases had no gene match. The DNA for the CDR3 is TGTGCCTGGAGCCGGGACAGGGGTTATTCACCCCTCCACTTT. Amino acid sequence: CAWSRDRGYSPLHF.

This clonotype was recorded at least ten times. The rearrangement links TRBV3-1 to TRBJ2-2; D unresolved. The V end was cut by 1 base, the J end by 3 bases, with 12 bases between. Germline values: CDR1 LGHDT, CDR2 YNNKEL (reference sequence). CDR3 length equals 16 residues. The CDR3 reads CASSQVIKRYTGELFF. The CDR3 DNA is TGTGCCAGCAGCCAAGTTATCAAGAGGTACACCGGGGAGCTGTTTTTT.

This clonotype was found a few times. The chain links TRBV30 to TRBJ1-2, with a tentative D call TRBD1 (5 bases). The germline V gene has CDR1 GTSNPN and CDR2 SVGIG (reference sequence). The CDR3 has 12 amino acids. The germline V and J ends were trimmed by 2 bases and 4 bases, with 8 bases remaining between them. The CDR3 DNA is TGTGCCTGGAGTCGGGACGGCTATGGCTACACCTTC. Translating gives CAWSRDGYGYTF.

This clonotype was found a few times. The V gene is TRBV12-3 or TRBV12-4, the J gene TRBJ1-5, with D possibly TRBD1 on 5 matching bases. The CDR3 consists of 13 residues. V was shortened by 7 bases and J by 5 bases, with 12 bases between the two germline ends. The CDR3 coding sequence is TGTGCCAGCAACCCAGGACAAGATCAGCCCCAGCATTTT. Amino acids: CASNPGQDQPQHF.

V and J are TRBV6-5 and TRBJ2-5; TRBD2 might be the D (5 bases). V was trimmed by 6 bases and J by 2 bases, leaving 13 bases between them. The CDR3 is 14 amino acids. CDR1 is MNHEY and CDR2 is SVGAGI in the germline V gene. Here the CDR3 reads CASRQTGLQETQYF. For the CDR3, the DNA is TGTGCCAGCAGACAGACTGGACTGCAAGAGACCCAGTACTTC.

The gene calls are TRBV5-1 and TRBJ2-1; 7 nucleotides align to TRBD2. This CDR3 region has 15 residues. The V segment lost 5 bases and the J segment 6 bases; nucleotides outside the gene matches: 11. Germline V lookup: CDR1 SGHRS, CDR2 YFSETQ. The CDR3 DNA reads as TGCGCCAGCAGGTCCGGGACTAACTTAGGCAATGAGCAGTTCTTC. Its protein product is CASRSGTNLGNEQFF.

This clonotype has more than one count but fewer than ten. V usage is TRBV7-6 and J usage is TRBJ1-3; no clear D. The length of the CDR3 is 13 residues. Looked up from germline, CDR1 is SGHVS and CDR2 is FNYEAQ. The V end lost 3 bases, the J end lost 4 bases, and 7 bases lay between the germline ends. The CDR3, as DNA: TGTGCCAGCAGCTTTGGAGGGGGAAACACCATATATTTT. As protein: CASSFGGGNTIYF.

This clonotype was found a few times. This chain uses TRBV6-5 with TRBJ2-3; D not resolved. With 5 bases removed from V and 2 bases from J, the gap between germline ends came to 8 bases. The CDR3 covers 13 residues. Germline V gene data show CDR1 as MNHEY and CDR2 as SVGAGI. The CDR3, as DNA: TGTGCCAGCAGTCAGCCTTCCACAGATACGCAGTATTTT. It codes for CASSQPSTDTQYF.

The CDR3 region has the DNA TGCAGCGTTGACGAGCGGGGGAGCTCCTACGAGCAGTACTTC. Translation gives CSVDERGSSYEQYF. The chain carries TRBV29-1 and TRBJ2-7; 8 nucleotides align to TRBD2. V trimming: 3 bases; J trimming: 0 bases; junction bases outside the gene matches: 4. This CDR3 comprises 14 residues. CDR1 is SQVTM and CDR2 is ANQGSEA in the germline V gene.

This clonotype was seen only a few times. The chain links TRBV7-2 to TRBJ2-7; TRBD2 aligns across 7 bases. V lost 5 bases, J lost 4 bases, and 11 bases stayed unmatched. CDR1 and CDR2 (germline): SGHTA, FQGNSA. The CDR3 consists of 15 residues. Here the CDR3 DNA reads TGTGCCAGCAGCCCCCGCGGGAGAACCGGTTACGAGCAGTACTTC. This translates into CASSPRGRTGYEQYF.

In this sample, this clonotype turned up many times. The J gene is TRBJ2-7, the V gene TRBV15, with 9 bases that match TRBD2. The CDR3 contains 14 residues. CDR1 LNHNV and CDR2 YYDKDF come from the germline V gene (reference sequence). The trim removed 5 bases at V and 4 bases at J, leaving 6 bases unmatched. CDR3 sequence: CATSGGLALYEQYF. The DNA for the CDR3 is TGTGCCACCAGCGGGGGACTAGCACTATACGAGCAGTACTTC.

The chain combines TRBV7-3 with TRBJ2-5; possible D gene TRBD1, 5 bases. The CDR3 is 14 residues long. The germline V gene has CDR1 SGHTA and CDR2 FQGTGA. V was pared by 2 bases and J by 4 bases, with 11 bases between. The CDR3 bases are TGTGCCAGCAGCTTATACCAGGGAACAGAGACCCAGTACTTC. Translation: CASSLYQGTETQYF.

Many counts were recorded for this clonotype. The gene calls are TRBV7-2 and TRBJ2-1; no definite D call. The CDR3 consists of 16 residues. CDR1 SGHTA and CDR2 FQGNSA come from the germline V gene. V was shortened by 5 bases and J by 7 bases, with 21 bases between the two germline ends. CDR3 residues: CASSTVGDPTMNEQFF. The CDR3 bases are TGTGCCAGCAGCACGGTTGGGGATCCGACCATGAATGAGCAGTTCTTC.